These T cell receptor beta chains were read from a single sample in a study of technical replicates of blood from several donors. Libraries were prepared by immunoSEQ multiplex PCR; TCRdb keeps only in-frame clonotypes and omits some of them. This table has 44,000 or so clones, 80% to 95% appearing once. The sample comprised PBMCs. The receptors were sampled from a human donor in good health. Some clones in this sample may be carry-over from other donors' samples. CDR3s include the opening cysteine and the closing phenylalanine or tryptophan. Fields, in order: V gene, J gene, D gene, clone size, CDR3 protein. A D gene is named only where the DNA matches it firmly. Only some rows state a clone size, as once, few, many or a class for expanded clones.

>TRBV6-1|TRBJ1-1|-|-
CASSDGGARGVRTEAFF
>TRBV28|TRBJ1-5|-|once
CASRGDSNQPQHF
>TRBV5-1|TRBJ2-1|TRBD2|-
CASSFGTSPNEQFF
>TRBV4-3|TRBJ2-7|TRBD2|-
CASSQDVRGGEQYF
>TRBV5-1|TRBJ2-1|TRBD2|-
CASSLIPGTIANEQFF
>TRBV21-1|TRBJ1-1|-|-
CASSTWGQGARWTEAFF
>TRBV7-9|TRBJ1-6|-|-
CTSSLGGGRSYNSPLHF
>TRBV30|TRBJ2-5|TRBD1|few
CAWSVRVLRQGDQETQYF
>TRBV19|TRBJ2-1|-|-
CASTDIYAEQFF
>TRBV14|TRBJ2-2|-|-
CASSQQSAGELFF
>TRBV6-9|TRBJ1-5|-|-
CASSYSTEPVNQPQHF
>TRBV19|TRBJ2-2|TRBD1|-
CATNRGANTGELFF
>TRBV5-1|TRBJ1-4|-|-
CASSPTVGVNEKLFF
>TRBV15|TRBJ2-1|-|-
CATSRDSSTVNEQFF
>TRBV5-8|TRBJ1-4|TRBD1|once
CASSLEGGTGEKLFF
>TRBV23-1|TRBJ1-2|-|-
CASSQHDGQSRNGGYTF
>TRBV25-1|TRBJ1-2|-|-
CASSEWGTSNYGYTF
>TRBV7-9|TRBJ1-2|-|-
CASSLVEANYGYTF
>TRBV7-3|TRBJ1-2|-|-
CASSQQGGGYTF
>TRBV7-2|TRBJ2-7|-|-
CASSLDRGGAEQYF
>TRBV5-6|TRBJ2-7|-|-
CASTFGGKSHEQYF
>TRBV5-1|TRBJ1-3|-|-
CASALDPGGNTIYF
>TRBV7-2|TRBJ1-2|TRBD1|-
CASSRDRGHYGYTF
>TRBV10-3|TRBJ1-2|TRBD1|-
CAISESDRGGGYTF
>TRBV30|TRBJ2-5|-|-
CAWSPSGETQYF
>TRBV5-5|TRBJ1-6|TRBD1|-
CASSARQGYSPLHF
>TRBV7-2|TRBJ2-3|TRBD1|-
CASSPQGADTQYF
>TRBV7-8|TRBJ2-1|-|-
CASSRGSREWDNEQFF
>TRBV7-2|TRBJ2-7|TRBD2|-
CASSLEAGARVYEQYF